Included here is one T cell receptor (beta chain) sequence, with context. The target antigen is unknown. The second PCR ran 7 to 11 cycles with a sample-barcoded 5' primer and J-beta primers. TCRdb fed the 5' RACE reads into MiXCR, producing one record per CDR3 protein. The sample consists of hundreds of thousands of distinct CDR3 sequences, 40% to 45% of them appearing once. The sample comes from a study of blood T cells in healthy people across ages. Study-level findings and limits: A roughly linear age-dependent decrease characterized TCR beta diversity per million T cells. In long-lived donors, naive CD4+ cell counts and diversity exceeded those of aged donors. Diversity figures based on one million T cells were deemed too low.

CDR3 length: 16 residues. CDR1 MNHNY and CDR2 SVGAGI come from the germline V gene (reference sequence). V shed 5 bases and J shed 4 bases, with 20 bases lying between them. No fewer than 5 micrograms of total RNA were isolated from every sample. Sequenced material: blood. The chain is built from TRBV6-6 and TRBJ2-5; no definite D call. The clonotype originates from an elderly man in good health. The CDR3 DNA is TGTGCCAGCAGTCCCCCCCGGAGTCGGAAGGCAGAGACCCAGTACTTC. Its protein product is CASSPPRSRKAETQYF.